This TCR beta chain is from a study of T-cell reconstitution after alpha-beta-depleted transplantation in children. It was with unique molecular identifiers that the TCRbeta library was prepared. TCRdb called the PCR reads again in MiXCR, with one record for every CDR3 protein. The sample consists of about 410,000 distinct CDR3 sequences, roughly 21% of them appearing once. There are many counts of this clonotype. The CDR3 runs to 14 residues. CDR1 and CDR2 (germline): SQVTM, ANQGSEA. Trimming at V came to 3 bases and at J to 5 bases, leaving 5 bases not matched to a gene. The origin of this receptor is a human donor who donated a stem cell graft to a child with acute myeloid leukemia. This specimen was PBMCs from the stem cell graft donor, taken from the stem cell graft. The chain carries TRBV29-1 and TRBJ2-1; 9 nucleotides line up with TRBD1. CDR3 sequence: CSVDGQGWNNEQFF. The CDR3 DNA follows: TGCAGCGTTGATGGACAGGGGTGGAACAATGAGCAGTTCTTC.